The 5 T cell receptor beta chains below were found in one sample sequenced in a study of blood T cell repertoires in COVID-19. Method: immunoSEQ multiplex PCR; TCRdb's copy keeps in-frame clones and lacks some. The sample includes around 230,000 clones, 80% to 90% of them seen just once. The sample comprised peripheral blood. These receptors were collected from a man in his forties or fifties with acute or convalescent COVID-19.

In nucleotides, the CDR3 is TGTGCCAGCAGCGAGGTCGGGATGGATTCACCCCTCCACTTT. Translating gives CASSEVGMDSPLHF. The genes are TRBV21-1 and TRBJ1-6. TRBV21-1 is described as a pseudogene. CDR3 size: 14 residues.

The rearrangement links TRBV6-2 or TRBV6-3 to TRBJ1-2; 7 nucleotides align to TRBD1. CDR1 and CDR2 (germline): MNHEY, SVGEGT. Trimming cost V 6 bases and J 4 bases; bases outside gene matches: 5. CDR3 size: 13 residues. The DNA for the CDR3 is TGTGCCAGCAGCCCGGGACAGTTCTATGGCTACACCTTC. It encodes CASSPGQFYGYTF.

The chain combines TRBV5-6 with TRBJ1-6; 7 nucleotides line up with TRBD1. This CDR3 comprises 14 residues. From germline, CDR1 is SGHDT and CDR2 YYEEEE. The V gene end was trimmed by 3 bases and the J gene end by 10 bases; junction bases not matched to a gene: 7. The CDR3, as DNA: TGTGCCAGCAGCTCGGGACAGAGGAACTCACCCCTCCACTTT. This sequence encodes CASSSGQRNSPLHF. Full variable domain (remainder filled in from reference TRBV5-6 and TRBJ1-6): DAGVTQSPTHLIKTRGQQVTLRCSPKSGHDTVSWYQQALGQGPQFIFQYYEEEERQRGNFPDRFSGHQFPNYSSELNVNALLLGDSALYLCASSSGQRNSPLHFGNGTRLTVT.

The V and J genes are TRBV2 and TRBJ2-5; D is undetermined. Deletions cut 4 bases from V and 2 bases from J, with 17 bases between. This CDR3 comprises 16 residues. Germline V lookup: CDR1 SNHLY, CDR2 FYNNEI. CDR3 bases: TGTGCCAGCAGTGCAGTTGGGTTTAGCTCTCAAGAGACCCAGTACTTC. As protein: CASSAVGFSSQETQYF.

This chain joins TRBV30 and TRBJ2-5; 8 nucleotides align to TRBD2. Germline CDR1 and CDR2: GTSNPN and SVGIG (reference sequence). The CDR3 contains 18 residues. The J segment lost 4 bases and the V segment lost 3 bases, leaving 19 bases of the junction unmatched. This CDR3 reads CAWSVGILGTSIRETQYF. CDR3 sequence (DNA): TGTGCCTGGAGCGTGGGAATCCTAGGGACTAGTATTAGAGAGACCCAGTACTTC. The full variable domain, in which reference TRBV30 and TRBJ2-5 provide the parts outside the CDR3, is SQTIHQWPATLVQPVGSPLSLECTVEGTSNPNLYWYRQAAGRGLQLLFYSVGIGQISSEVPQNLSASRPQDRQFILSSKKLLLSDSGFYLCAWSVGILGTSIRETQYFGPGTRLLVL.